A single sample is the source of the 6 T cell receptor beta chains below, sequenced in a study of blood T cell repertoires in COVID-19. Repertoires were generated with immunoSEQ multiplex PCR, while TCRdb's copy carries only in-frame clones and drops some. Here the sample spans 390,000 or so clones, about nine tenths being singletons. Input material: peripheral blood. Source of these receptors: a woman aged 25 to 39 with active or convalescent COVID-19.

This clone has a handful of counts. The chain combines TRBV2 with TRBJ1-1; the match to TRBD1 covers 7 bases. This CDR3 is 16 amino acids long. V lost 6 bases, J lost 3 bases, and 13 bases stayed unmatched. CDR1 SNHLY and CDR2 FYNNEI come from the germline V gene. The CDR3 spells CASSSDRAPVDTEAFF. CDR3 sequence (DNA): TGTGCCAGCAGCTCAGACAGGGCACCAGTCGACACTGAAGCTTTCTTT.

This sequence joins TRBV3-1 (or the pseudogene TRBV3-2) and TRBJ2-2, with TRBD2 matching 7 bases. Trimming took 4 bases from V and 2 from J; bases not matched to a gene: 7. Germline CDR1 reads LGHDT; CDR2 reads YNNKEL (reference sequence). This CDR3 contains 16 residues. The CDR3 DNA reads as TGTGCCAGCAGCCCCGCTCCTAGCGGTAACACCGGGGAGCTGTTTTTT. It specifies CASSPAPSGNTGELFF.

A remark on this clone: Other nucleotide sequences in the sample specify the same CDR3. CDR3 bases: TGTGCCAGCAGCTCGGGACAGGGGAATCAGCCCCAGCATTTT. Amino acids: CASSSGQGNQPQHF. V is TRBV7-2 and J is TRBJ1-5, with TRBD1 matching over 10 bases. Trimming removed 4 bases from V and 4 bases from J; junction bases left unmatched: 1. CDR1 and CDR2 from the germline V gene are SGHTA and FQGNSA. This CDR3 comprises 14 residues.

This rearrangement joins TRBV2 to TRBJ1-3; TRBD1 aligns across 7 bases. The CDR3 is made up of 18 amino acids. J was trimmed by 0 bases and V by 7 bases; bases with no gene match: 15. The germline V gene encodes CDR1 SNHLY and CDR2 FYNNEI. CDR3 amino acids: CASMLGLGGTISGNTIYF. The CDR3 bases are TGTGCCAGCATGCTGGGTTTAGGGGGCACGATCTCTGGAAACACCATATATTTT.

Here the CDR3 DNA reads TGTGCCAGCTCACCACGGCAGGCGAACACTGAAGCTTTCTTT. Protein product: CASSPRQANTEAFF. V gene TRBV18 combines with J gene TRBJ1-1; D is undetermined. This CDR3 is built from 14 residues. The V gene's germline CDR1 is KGHSH and CDR2 LQKENI. The V and J ends lost 1 base and 1 base respectively, with 7 bases between them.

J is TRBJ2-3 and V is TRBV5-1; D not certain. Germline V gene sequence: CDR1 SGHRS, CDR2 YFSETQ. V was trimmed by 0 bases and J by 7 bases, leaving 9 bases between them. This CDR3 region has 13 residues. The CDR3 DNA reads as TGCGCCAGCAGCTTGGCCGGGTCCTATACGCAGTATTTT. Its protein is CASSLAGSYTQYF.